Presented here are 5 T cell receptor beta chains from one specimen sequenced in a study of T cells in narcolepsy. Here immunoSEQ multiplex PCR was the method, and the copy in TCRdb shows in-frame clones only, minus some. This sample yields about 35,000 clones, of which roughly 80% are seen a single time; roughly 2% belongs to the top ten. Sequences were obtained from memory (CD45RA-) CD4+ T cells from blood. The receptors stem from a human donor in good health.

The chain uses TRBV29-1 and TRBJ2-7; D is uncertain. V was trimmed by 6 bases and J by 2 bases, leaving 8 bases between them. The CDR3 spans 11 residues. Germline V CDR1 and CDR2: SQVTM, ANQGSEA. The CDR3 loop reads CSVSQTYEQYF. The CDR3 DNA is TGCAGCGTCTCCCAAACCTACGAGCAGTACTTC.

The V gene is TRBV4-2, the J gene TRBJ2-1; no clear D. V lost 0 bases and J 8 bases, leaving 14 bases between the germline ends. The CDR3 runs to 15 residues. Germline V CDR1 and CDR2: LGHNA, YNFKEQ. The CDR3 sequence: CASSQEGGRLDEQFF. The CDR3 DNA reads TGTGCCAGCAGCCAAGAGGGTGGGCGCTTGGATGAGCAGTTCTTC.

CDR3 in DNA: TGTGCCAGCAGGGCAGAGCCACAAGAGACCCAGTACTTC. It is translated as CASRAEPQETQYF. The J gene is TRBJ2-5, the V gene TRBV2; no definite D call. This CDR3 has 13 amino acids. Trimming stripped 6 bases from V and 2 bases from J, with 10 bases between. CDR1 and CDR2 from the germline V gene are SNHLY and FYNNEI.

This rearrangement joins TRBV5-6 to TRBJ2-5, with D perhaps TRBD2 (5 bases). CDR1 is SGHDT and CDR2 is YYEEEE in the germline V gene. This CDR3 has 15 residues. Trimming took 0 bases from V and 3 from J, leaving 12 bases between them. In DNA, the CDR3 is TGTGCCAGCAGCTTGGAAGCGTCCGGGGAAGAGACCCAGTACTTC. It specifies CASSLEASGEETQYF.

The CDR3 here is CAWSVLSNTGELFF. In DNA form, the CDR3 reads TGTGCCTGGAGTGTACTCTCGAACACCGGGGAGCTGTTTTTT. The chain carries TRBV30 and TRBJ2-2, with D unclear. The germline V gene encodes CDR1 GTSNPN and CDR2 SVGIG (reference sequence). This CDR3 contains 14 residues. The V end lost 0 bases, the J end lost 0 bases, and 5 bases lay between the germline ends.